This TCR beta chain stems from a study of blood T cell repertoires in COVID-19. Across the study: COVID-19 samples collected from the United States, Italy and Spain covered acute and convalescent phases.

This clone was observed once. Clones were sequenced by immunoSEQ multiplex PCR, and TCRdb holds only the in-frame ones, with some missing. The data show roughly 140,000 clones, approximately 80% seen once. Per germline, CDR1 SGHTA and CDR2 FQGTGA. The CDR3 consists of 14 residues. Germline trimming cut 6 bases from V and 3 bases from J; bases unmatched to any gene: 3. The genes are TRBV7-3 and TRBJ2-2, with 8 bases fitting TRBD1. Sequencing was done on a sample of peripheral blood. This clonotype was sampled from a woman between 45 and 60 years old with acute or convalescent COVID-19. The chain's CDR3 is CASSTQGDTGELFF. DNA for the CDR3: TGTGCCAGCAGTACACAGGGGGACACCGGGGAGCTGTTTTTT.